The clone carrying this T cell receptor beta chain was seen once. The antigen remains undetermined. This entry belongs to a study of T-cell memory formation after mild COVID-19. Study background: Most TCR clusters belonged to a single donor. Findings of the study overall: The SARS-CoV-2 specificity of second-wave clones reaching peak at day 37 remained unverified.

V was clipped by 6 bases and J by 0 bases, with 9 bases between them. Germline lookup yields CDR1 MNHEY and CDR2 SVGAGI. The CDR3 runs 14 residues. Researchers used 5'RACE with constant-segment primers to make TCR alpha and TCR beta cDNA libraries that carry sample barcodes and UMIs. From the 5' RACE reads, TCRdb called clonotypes with MiXCR, one entry per CDR3 protein. Among roughly 300,000 distinct CDR3 sequences listed, approximately 8.4% were seen once. The clonotype comes from a man younger than 30 who had mild COVID-19 (a few samples of this study predate the infection). Cell type and time point are not known. The material sequenced was PBMCs or a T cell subset sorted from them (not recorded which). The V call is TRBV6-5, the J call TRBJ1-3; D is undetermined. The DNA for the CDR3 is TGTGCCAGCAGCGACCCGAGCTCTGGAAACACCATATATTTT. Encoded protein: CASSDPSSGNTIYF.